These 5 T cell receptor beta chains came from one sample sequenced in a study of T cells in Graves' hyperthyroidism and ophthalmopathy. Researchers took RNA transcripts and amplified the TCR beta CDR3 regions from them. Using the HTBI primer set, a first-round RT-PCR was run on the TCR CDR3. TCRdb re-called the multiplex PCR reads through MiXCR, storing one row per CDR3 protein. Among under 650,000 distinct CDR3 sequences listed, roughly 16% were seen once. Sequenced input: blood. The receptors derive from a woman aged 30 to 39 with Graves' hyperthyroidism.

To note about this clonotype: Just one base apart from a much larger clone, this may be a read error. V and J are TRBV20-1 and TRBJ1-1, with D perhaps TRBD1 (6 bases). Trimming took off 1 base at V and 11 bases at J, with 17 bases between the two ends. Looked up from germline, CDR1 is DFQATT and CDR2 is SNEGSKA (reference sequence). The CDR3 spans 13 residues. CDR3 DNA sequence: TGCAGTGCTAGAGGTGAAGGGGGGTGGTATGCTTTCTTT. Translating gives CSARGEGGWYAFF.

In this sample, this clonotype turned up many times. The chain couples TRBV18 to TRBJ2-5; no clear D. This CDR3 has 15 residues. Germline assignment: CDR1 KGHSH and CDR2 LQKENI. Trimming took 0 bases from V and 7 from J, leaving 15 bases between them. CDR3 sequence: CASSPPDGDRRTQYF. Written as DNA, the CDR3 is TGTGCCAGCTCACCACCGGATGGAGACCGCCGGACCCAGTACTTC.

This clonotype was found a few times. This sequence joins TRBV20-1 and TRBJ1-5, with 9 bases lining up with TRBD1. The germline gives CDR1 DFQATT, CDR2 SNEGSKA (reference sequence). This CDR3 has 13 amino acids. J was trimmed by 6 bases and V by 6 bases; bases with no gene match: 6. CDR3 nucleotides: TGCAGTGCCAGGGACAGGGAGGTTCAGCCCCAGCATTTT. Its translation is CSARDREVQPQHF.

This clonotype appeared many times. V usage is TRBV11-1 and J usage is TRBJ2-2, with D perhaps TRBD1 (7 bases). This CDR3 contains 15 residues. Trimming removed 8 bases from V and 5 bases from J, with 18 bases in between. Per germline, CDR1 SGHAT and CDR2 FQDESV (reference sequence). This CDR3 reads CASRAGLDRTGELFF. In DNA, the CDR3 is TGTGCCAGCCGGGCGGGGCTGGACAGGACCGGGGAGCTGTTTTTT. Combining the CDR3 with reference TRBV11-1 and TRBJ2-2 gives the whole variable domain EAEVAQSPRYKITEKSQAVAFWCDPISGHATLYWYRQILGQGPELLVQFQDESVVDDSQLPKDRFSAERLKGVDSTLKIQPAELGDSAMYLCASRAGLDRTGELFFGEGSRLTVL.

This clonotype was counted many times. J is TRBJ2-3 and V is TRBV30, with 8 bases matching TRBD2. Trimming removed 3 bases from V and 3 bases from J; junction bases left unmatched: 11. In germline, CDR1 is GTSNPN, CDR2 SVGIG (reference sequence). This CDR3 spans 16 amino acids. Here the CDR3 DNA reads TGTGCCTGGAGGGGGGTTAGCGGGAAGCGGACAGATACGCAGTATTTT. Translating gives CAWRGVSGKRTDTQYF.